This TCR beta chain comes out of a study of vaccination effects on CD4 cells after COVID-19. V was cut by 1 base and J by 4 bases, with 10 bases left in between. This CDR3 is 15 amino acids long. Germline lookup yields CDR1 SGHTA and CDR2 FQGTGA. Worth noting for this clone: What it binds is unknown.

After expansion with viral peptide pools in the ViraFEST assay, antigen-specific CD4+ T cells were sequenced. Following 10 days of culture, CD4+ T cells were isolated. Each person got two doses of an mRNA SARS-CoV-2 vaccine, BNT162b2 or mRNA-1273. Negative nucleocapsid antibody tests before and after vaccination confirmed no previous SARS-CoV-2 infection. The method was immunoSEQ multiplex PCR; TCRdb's version includes in-frame clones alone and lacks a portion of them. The table includes roughly 68,000 clones, 74% detected once. This specimen consisted of CD4+ T cells from PBMCs cultured with HCoV-229E spike peptides, obtained after COVID-19 vaccination. The chain combines TRBV7-3 with TRBJ2-2; no clear D. This TCR derives from a human donor who received a COVID-19 vaccine. Here the CDR3 DNA reads TGTGCCAGCAGCTTAAACGGGTTAGGCACCGGGGAGCTGTTTTTT. Residues: CASSLNGLGTGELFF.